This entry features one T cell receptor beta chain sequence. There are 14 residues in the CDR3. V was trimmed by 4 bases and J by 8 bases, leaving 13 bases between them. The germline gives CDR1 SGDLS, CDR2 YYNGEE. These data are taken from a study of Graves' ophthalmopathy and Graves' hyperthyroidism. TCR beta CDR3 amplification used RNA transcripts. Second-round multiplex PCR came after a first-round RT-PCR that employed HTBI primers. TCRdb independently ran MiXCR on the multiplex PCR reads; one entry per CDR3 protein. Among about 240,000 distinct CDR3 sequences, around 45% were seen once, and the ten largest hold around half.

This chain connects TRBV9 to TRBJ1-6, with a weak D call TRBD1 (5 bases). The sample consisted of peripheral blood. The sequence was collected from an adult man with Graves' ophthalmopathy. CDR3 amino acids: CASSPGLSYSPLHF. The DNA of the CDR3 is TGTGCCAGCAGCCCGGGACTGTCCTATTCACCCCTCCACTTT.